Reported below is one T cell receptor (beta chain). This entry comes from a study of blood T cell repertoires in COVID-19. About the study: Some COVID-19 samples were acute and others convalescent; all came from the United States, Italy and Spain. The analysed material was cDNA or gDNA that came from T cells, B-cell-depleted T cells, or PBMCs.

Individuals drawn from 24 US areas were about 18 to 95 years old. Original processing methods: For nucleated cells, counts were estimated from reference gene primer amplification. Repertoires were generated with immunoSEQ multiplex PCR, while TCRdb's copy carries only in-frame clones and drops some. D and trimming come from the DNA, and the V and J calls and clone size come from that table. Of 470,000 or so clones listed, around 90% are singletons. Germline V gives CDR1 SNHLY, CDR2 FYNNEI. CDR3 size: 14 residues. V shed 7 bases and J 7 bases; nucleotides not matched to a gene: 9. This clonotype was obtained from a woman younger than 35 with acute COVID-19. The V gene is TRBV2, the J gene TRBJ1-5, with 8 bases that match TRBD1. Input material: PBMCs or T cells enriched from blood (not recorded which). The CDR3 sequence is CASTAGGAWQPQHF. The CDR3 DNA sequence: TGTGCCAGCACTGCAGGGGGCGCCTGGCAGCCCCAGCATTTT.